The clone carrying this T cell receptor (beta chain) was found a few times. This sample is drawn from a study of response to subunit inactivated influenza vaccine. TCRdb redid the calling of the RT-PCR reads with MiXCR, one entry per CDR3 protein. The repertoire has around 750,000 distinct CDR3 sequences, approximately 21% of them found once; the top ten carry 9.5% to 13%. The CDR3 contains 14 residues. The germline V and J ends were trimmed by 1 base and 13 bases, with 14 bases remaining between them. The germline V gene encodes CDR1 LNHNV and CDR2 YYDKDF (reference sequence). The rearrangement joins TRBV15 to TRBJ1-6, with D unclear. The receptor was isolated from a man aged 45-65 years who received an inactivated influenza vaccine. Sequenced here: PBMCs from blood, sampled 5 to 6 days after vaccination. For the CDR3, the DNA is TGTGCCACCAGCAGAGTAGCCCACACAGCGCCCCTCCACTTT. Translating gives CATSRVAHTAPLHF.